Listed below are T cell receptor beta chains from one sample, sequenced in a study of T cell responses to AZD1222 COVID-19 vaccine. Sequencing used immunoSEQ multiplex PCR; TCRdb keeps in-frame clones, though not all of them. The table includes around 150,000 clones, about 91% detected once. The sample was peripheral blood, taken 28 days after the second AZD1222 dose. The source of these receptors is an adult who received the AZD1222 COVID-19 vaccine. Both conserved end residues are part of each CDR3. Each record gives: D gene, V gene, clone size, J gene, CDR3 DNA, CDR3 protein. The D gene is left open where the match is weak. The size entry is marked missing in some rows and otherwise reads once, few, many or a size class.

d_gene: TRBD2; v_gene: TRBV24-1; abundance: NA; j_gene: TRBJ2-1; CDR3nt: TGTGCCACCAGTGACGAGACTAGCGGGGGGGGGAATGAGCAGTTCTTC; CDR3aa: CATSDETSGGGNEQFF
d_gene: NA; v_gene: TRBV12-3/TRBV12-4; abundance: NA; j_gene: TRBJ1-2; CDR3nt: TGTGCCAGCAGTTTAGCGAGGGGGGTAGGCTACACCTTC; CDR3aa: CASSLARGVGYTF
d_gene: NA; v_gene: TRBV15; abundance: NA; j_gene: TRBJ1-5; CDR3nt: TGTGCCACCAGCAGAACCCGACTTAGCAATCAGCCCCAGCATTTT; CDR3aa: CATSRTRLSNQPQHF
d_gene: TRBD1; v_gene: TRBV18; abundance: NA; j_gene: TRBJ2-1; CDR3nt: TGTGCCAGCTCACTAAATGGACAGGCGCATGAGCAGTTCTTC; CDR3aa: CASSLNGQAHEQFF
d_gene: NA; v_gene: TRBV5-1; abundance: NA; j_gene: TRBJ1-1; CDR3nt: TGCGCCAGCAGCCTCATCTCGGGAGAGGGCACTGAAGCTTTCTTT; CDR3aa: CASSLISGEGTEAFF
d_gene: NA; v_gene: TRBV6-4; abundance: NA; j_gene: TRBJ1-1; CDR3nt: TGTGCCAGCAGTGAATCGGCGGTGAACACTGAAGCTTTCTTT; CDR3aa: CASSESAVNTEAFF
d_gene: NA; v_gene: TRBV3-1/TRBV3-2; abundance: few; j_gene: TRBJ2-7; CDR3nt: TGTGCCAGCAGCCAAGGGCTAGTACGCGAGCAGTACTTC; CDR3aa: CASSQGLVREQYF
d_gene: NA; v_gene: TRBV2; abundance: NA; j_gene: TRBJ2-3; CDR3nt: TGTGCCAGCAGTCTAGGGATCACAGATACGCAGTATTTT; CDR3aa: CASSLGITDTQYF
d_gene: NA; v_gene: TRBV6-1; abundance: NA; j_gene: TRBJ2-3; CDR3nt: TGTGCCAGCAGTGTACACTTGGGTACTAGCACAGATACGCAGTATTTT; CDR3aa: CASSVHLGTSTDTQYF
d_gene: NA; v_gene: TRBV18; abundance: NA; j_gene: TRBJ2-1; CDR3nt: TGTGCCAGCTCACCACGGACACGTAGAGACAATGAGCAGTTCTTC; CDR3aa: CASSPRTRRDNEQFF
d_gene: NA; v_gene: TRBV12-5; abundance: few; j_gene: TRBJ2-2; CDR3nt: TGTGCTAGTGGTTTGGGCCTGATGGGGACCGTGGCCGGGGAGCTGTTTTTT; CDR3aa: CASGLGLMGTVAGELFF
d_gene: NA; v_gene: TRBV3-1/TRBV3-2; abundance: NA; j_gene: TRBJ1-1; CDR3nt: TGTGCCAGCAGCCATGGCGACAGGAACACTGAAGCTTTCTTT; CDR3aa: CASSHGDRNTEAFF
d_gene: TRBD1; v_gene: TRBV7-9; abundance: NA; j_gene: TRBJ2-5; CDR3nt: TGTGCCAGCAGACCAGAGTTAAGGGGGCGGGACCAAGAGACCCAGTACTTC; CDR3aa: CASRPELRGRDQETQYF
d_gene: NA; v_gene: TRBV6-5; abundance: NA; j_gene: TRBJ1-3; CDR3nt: TGTGCCAGCAGTTTTGGAGGTTCCGGAAACACCATATATTTT; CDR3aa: CASSFGGSGNTIYF
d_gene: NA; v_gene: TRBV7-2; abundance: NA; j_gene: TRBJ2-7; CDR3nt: TGTGCCAGCAGCTTTCGACCAGGGACGATAGACGAGCAGTACTTC; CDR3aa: CASSFRPGTIDEQYF
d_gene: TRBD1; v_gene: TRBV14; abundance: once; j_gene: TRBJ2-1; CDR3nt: TGTGCCAGCAGCCAAGTTTCAGGGGGCAAGAATGAGCAGTTCTTC; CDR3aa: CASSQVSGGKNEQFF
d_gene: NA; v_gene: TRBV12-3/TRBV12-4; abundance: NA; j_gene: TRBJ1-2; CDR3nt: TGTGCCAGCAGACCAACAGGGCTTCGTGGCTACACCTTC; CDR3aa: CASRPTGLRGYTF
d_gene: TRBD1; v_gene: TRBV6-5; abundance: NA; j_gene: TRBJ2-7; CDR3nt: TGTGCCAGCAGAACCGGACAGGGTGGCGAGCAGTACTTC; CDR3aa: CASRTGQGGEQYF
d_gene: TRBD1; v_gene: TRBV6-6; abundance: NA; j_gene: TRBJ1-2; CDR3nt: TGTGCCAGCAGTATAGGACAGGGGATAGAGGGCTACACCTTC; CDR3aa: CASSIGQGIEGYTF
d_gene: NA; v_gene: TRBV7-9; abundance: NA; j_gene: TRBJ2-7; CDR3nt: TGTGCCAGCAGCTCCGGGACTGGAGTCTACGAGCAGTACTTC; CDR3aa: CASSSGTGVYEQYF
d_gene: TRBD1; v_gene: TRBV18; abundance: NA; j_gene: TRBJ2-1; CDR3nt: TGTGCCAGCTCACAACAGGGGCTGGGGAATGAGCAGTTCTTC; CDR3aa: CASSQQGLGNEQFF
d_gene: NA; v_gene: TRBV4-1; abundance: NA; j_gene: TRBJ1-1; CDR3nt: TGCGCCAGCAGCCAAGATGGGCCCGAAGCTTTCTTT; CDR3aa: CASSQDGPEAFF
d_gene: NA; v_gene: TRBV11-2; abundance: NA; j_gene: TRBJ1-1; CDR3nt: TGTGCCAGCAGCTTACAAGGGGTAAACACTGAAGCTTTCTTT; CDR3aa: CASSLQGVNTEAFF
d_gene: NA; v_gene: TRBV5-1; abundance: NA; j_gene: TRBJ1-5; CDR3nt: TGCGCCAGCAGCTTGGCCCCGGGGCCTTATCAGCCCCAGCATTTT; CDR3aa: CASSLAPGPYQPQHF
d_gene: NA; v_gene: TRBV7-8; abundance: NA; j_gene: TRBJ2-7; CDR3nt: TGTGCCAGCAGCCAAACACAAAGCTCCTACGAGCAGTACTTC; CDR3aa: CASSQTQSSYEQYF
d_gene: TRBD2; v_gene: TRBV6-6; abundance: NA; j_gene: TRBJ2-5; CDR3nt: TGTGCCAGCAGTTCAGGTTGGGGAGGGATCCAAGAGACCCAGTACTTC; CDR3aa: CASSSGWGGIQETQYF
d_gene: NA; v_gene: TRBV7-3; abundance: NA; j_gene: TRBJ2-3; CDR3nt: TGTGCCAGCAGCCCCGCAGGCCTGGGCACAGATACGCAGTATTTT; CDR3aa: CASSPAGLGTDTQYF
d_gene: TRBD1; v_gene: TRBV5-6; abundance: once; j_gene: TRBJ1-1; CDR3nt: TGTGCCAGCAGCTTTGTCCCGGGACAGGGTTTGGCTGAAGCTTTCTTT; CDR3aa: CASSFVPGQGLAEAFF
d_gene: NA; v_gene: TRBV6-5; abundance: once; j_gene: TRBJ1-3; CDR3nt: TGTGCCAGCTCTGGAGGACATAGCTCTGGAAACACCATATATTTT; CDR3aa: CASSGGHSSGNTIYF
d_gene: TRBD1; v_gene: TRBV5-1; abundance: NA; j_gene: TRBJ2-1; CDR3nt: TGCGCCAGCAGCTCCGGACAGGGCTGGACCAATGAGCAGTTCTTC; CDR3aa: CASSSGQGWTNEQFF
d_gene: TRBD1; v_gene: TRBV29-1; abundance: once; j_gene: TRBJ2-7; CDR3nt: TGCAGCGTTGAATTATTTGCACAGGGGGAACCCTACGAGCAGTACTTC; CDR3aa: CSVELFAQGEPYEQYF
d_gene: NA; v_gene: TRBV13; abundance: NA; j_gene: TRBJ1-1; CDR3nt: TGTGCCAGCAGCTTCCTCGAGTCGGTTGAAGCTTTCTTT; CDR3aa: CASSFLESVEAFF
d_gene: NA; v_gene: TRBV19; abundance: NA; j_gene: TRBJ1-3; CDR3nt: TGTGCCAGTAGTATAGTAGCCGACCGAACCTGGGGAAACACCATATATTTT; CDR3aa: CASSIVADRTWGNTIYF
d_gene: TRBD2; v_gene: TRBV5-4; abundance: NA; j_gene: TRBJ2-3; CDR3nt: TGTGCCAGCAGCCCACTAGCGGGGATACGAGTTCAAGATACGCAGTATTTT; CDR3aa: CASSPLAGIRVQDTQYF
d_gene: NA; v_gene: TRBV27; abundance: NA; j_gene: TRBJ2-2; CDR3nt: TGTGCCAGCAGTTTGTACAGGGAGAACACCGGGGAGCTGTTTTTT; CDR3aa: CASSLYRENTGELFF
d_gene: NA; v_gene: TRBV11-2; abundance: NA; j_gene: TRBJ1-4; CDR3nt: TGTGCCAGCAGCTTAGGGGAAAAACTGTTTTTT; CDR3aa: CASSLGEKLFF
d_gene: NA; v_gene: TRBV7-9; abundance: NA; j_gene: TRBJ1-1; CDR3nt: TGTGCCAGCAGCTTAGGAGGGGACACTGAAGCTTTCTTT; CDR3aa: CASSLGGDTEAFF
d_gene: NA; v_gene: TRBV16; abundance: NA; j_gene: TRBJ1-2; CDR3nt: TGTGCCAGCAGCCTAGACGGACACTATGGCTACACCTTC; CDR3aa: CASSLDGHYGYTF
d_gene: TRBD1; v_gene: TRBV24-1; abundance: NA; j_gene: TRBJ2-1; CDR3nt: TGTGCCACCAGTGATCCCGACAGGGGCGCCAACAATGAGCAGTTCTTC; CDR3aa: CATSDPDRGANNEQFF
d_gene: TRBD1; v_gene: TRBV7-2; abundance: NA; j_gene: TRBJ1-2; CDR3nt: TGTGCCAGCAGCTTAGTTCTCTCAGGACAGGGGCTGCTCTATGGCTACACCTTC; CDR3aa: CASSLVLSGQGLLYGYTF
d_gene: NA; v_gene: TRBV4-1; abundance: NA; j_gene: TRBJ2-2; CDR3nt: TGCGCCAGCAGCCAAGAGGGTTCCGGGGAGCTGTTTTTT; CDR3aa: CASSQEGSGELFF
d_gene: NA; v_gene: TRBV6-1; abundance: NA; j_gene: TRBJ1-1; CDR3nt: TGTGCCAGCAGTGATGATACCACGGAAACTTGGAACACTGAAGCTTTCTTT; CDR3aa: CASSDDTTETWNTEAFF
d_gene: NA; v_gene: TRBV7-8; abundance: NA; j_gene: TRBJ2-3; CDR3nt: TGTGCCAGCAGCTTAGGTATCCTAGGTTTTACGCAGTATTTT; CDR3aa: CASSLGILGFTQYF
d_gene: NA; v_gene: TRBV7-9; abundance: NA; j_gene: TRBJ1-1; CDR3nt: TGTGCCAGCAGCCGCGACGGGTACACTGAAGCTTTCTTT; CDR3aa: CASSRDGYTEAFF
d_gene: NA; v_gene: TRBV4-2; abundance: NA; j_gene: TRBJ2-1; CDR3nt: TGTGCCTCCTCTCGGGGCACCTACAATGAGCAGTTCTTC; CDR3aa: CASSRGTYNEQFF
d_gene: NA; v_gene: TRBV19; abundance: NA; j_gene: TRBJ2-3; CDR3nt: TGTGCCAGTAGTCCCCGGGGGATCGCGCAGTATTTT; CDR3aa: CASSPRGIAQYF
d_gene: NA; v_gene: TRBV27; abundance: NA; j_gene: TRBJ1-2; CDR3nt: TGTGCCAGCAGTCGGCAGGGCTATGGCTACACCTTC; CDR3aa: CASSRQGYGYTF
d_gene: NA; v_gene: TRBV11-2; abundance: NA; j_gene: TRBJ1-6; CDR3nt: TGTGCCAGCAGCTTAAGGGTGGCTTATAATTCACCCCTCCACTTT; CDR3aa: CASSLRVAYNSPLHF
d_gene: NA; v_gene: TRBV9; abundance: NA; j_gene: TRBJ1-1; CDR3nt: TGTGCCAGCAGCGTATCTCCACTTGGGAAGGCTTTCTTT; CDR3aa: CASSVSPLGKAFF
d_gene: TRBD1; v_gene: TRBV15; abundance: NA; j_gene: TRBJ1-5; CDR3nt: TGTGCCACCAGCAGATTGACAGGGAAGAGGGGCAATCAGCCCCAGCATTTT; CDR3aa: CATSRLTGKRGNQPQHF
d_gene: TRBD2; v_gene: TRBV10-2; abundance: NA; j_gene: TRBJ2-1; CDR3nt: TGCGCCAGCAGTCCCGGGGCAGCGGGGAACAATGAGCAGTTCTTC; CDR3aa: CASSPGAAGNNEQFF
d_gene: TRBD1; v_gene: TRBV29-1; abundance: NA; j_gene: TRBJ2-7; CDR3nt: TGCAGCGCAAAACCCGGGACAGGGGGCTACGAGCAGTACTTC; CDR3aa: CSAKPGTGGYEQYF
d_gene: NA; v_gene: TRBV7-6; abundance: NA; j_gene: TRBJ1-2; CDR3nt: TGTGCCAGCAGCCCGTCCAGGGCCCACTATGGCTACACCTTC; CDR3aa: CASSPSRAHYGYTF
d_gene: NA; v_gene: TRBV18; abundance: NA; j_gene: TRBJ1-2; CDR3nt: TGTGCCAGCTCACCACCGGGACGGAACTATGGCTACACCTTC; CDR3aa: CASSPPGRNYGYTF
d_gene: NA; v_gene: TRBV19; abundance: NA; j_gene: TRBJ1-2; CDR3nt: TGTGCCAGTAGTATGATAACGTCGGGGACCTACACCTTC; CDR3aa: CASSMITSGTYTF
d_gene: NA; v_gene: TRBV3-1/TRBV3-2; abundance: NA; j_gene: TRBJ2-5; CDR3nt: TGTGCCAGCAGCCAGCAACTAGGGGAGACCCAGTACTTC; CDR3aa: CASSQQLGETQYF
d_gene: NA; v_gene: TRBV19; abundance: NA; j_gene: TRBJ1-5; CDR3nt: TGTGCCAGTAGTTCGGGTCAGGGGATTAGCAATCAGCCCCAGCATTTT; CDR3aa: CASSSGQGISNQPQHF